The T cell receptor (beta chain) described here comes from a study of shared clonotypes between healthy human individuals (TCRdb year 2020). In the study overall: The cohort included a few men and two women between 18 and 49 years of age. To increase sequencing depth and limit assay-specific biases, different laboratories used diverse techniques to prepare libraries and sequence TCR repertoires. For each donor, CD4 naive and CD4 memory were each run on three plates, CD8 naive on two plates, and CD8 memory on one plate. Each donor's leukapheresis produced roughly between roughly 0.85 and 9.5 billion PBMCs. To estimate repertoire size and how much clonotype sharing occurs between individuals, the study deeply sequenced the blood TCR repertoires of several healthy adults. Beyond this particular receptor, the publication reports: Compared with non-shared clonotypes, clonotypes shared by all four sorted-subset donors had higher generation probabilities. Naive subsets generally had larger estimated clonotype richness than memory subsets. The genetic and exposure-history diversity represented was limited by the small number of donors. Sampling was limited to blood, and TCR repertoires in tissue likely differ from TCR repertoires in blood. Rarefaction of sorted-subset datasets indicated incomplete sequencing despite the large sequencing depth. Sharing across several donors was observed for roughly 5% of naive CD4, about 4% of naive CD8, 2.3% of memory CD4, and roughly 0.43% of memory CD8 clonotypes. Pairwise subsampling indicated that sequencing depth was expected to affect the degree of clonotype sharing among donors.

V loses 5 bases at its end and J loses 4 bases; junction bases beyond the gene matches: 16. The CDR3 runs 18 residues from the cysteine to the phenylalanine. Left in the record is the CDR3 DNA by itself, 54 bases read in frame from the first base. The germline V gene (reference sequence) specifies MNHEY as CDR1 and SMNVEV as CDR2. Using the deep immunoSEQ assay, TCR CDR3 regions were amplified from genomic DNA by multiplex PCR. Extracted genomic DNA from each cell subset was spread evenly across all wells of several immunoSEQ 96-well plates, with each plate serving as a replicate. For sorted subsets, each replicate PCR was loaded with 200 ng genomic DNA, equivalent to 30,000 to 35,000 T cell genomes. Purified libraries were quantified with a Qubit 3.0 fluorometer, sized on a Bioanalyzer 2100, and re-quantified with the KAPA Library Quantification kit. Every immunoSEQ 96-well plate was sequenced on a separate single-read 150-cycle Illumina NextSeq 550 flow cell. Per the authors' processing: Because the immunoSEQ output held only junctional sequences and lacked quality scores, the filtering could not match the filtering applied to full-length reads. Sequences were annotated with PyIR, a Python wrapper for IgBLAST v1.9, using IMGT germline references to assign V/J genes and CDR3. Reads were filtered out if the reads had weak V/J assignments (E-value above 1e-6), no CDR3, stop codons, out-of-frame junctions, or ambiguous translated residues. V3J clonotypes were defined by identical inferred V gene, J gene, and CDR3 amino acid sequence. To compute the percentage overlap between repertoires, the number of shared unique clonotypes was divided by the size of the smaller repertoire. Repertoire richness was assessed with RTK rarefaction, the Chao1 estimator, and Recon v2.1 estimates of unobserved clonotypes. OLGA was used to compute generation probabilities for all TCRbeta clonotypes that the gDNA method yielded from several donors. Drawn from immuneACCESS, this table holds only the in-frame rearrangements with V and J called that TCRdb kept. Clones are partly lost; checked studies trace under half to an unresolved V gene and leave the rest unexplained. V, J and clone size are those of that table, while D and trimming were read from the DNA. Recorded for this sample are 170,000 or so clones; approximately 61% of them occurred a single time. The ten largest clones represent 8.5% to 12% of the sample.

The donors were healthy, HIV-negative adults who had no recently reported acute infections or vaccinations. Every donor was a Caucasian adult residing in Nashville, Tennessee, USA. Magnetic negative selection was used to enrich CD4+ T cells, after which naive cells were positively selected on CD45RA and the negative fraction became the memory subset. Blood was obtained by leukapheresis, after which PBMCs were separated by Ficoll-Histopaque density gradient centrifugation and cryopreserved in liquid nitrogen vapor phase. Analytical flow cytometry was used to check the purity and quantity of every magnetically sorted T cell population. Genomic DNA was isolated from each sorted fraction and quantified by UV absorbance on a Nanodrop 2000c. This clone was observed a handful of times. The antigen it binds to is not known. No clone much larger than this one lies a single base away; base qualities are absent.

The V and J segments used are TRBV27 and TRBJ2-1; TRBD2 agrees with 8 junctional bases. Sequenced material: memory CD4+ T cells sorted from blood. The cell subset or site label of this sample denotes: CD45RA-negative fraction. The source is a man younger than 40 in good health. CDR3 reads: CASSPLGGRGAVYNEQFF. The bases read TGTGCCAGCAGTCCCCTGGGGGGGCGGGGGGCGGTTTACAATGAGCAGTTCTTC.